This TCR beta chain is from a study of blood T cell repertoires in COVID-19. TCRdb keeps only in-frame clones here, not all; method: immunoSEQ multiplex PCR. The sample consists of some 300,000 clones, over 75% of them appearing once. The cohort comprised adults aged roughly 18 to 95 years residing in 20 to 30 US areas. Germline V lookup: CDR1 MNHEY, CDR2 SMNVEV (reference sequence). V trimming: 3 bases; J trimming: 6 bases; junction bases outside the gene matches: 10. This CDR3 has 15 residues. The origin of this receptor is a woman under 40 who had recovered from COVID-19. The sample taken for sequencing was PBMCs or T cells enriched from blood (not recorded which). The V call is TRBV27, the J call TRBJ1-2, with 7 bases aligning to TRBD1. CDR3 amino acids: CASSFKDRSRHGYTF. CDR3 nucleotide sequence: TGTGCCAGCAGTTTTAAGGACAGGTCGAGACATGGCTACACCTTC.